The rows below give T cell receptor beta chains drawn from one sample of a study of blood T cell repertoires in COVID-19. Produced via immunoSEQ multiplex PCR; TCRdb's table is partial and in-frame only. The repertoire holds a few hundred thousand clones, around 88% seen once, with roughly 6.9% in the top ten. Sequenced material: peripheral blood. These receptors came from a woman in her 30s who had recovered from COVID-19. CDR3s include the opening cysteine and the closing phenylalanine or tryptophan. D genes are given only for firm matches. Expanded clones get a size class; other rows say once, few or many, or leave the size out.

v_call	clone_size	j_call	d_call	cdr3_aa	cdr3_nt
TRBV6-1	-	TRBJ2-1	-	CASSEWTGRGAYNEQFF	TGTGCCAGCAGTGAATGGACGGGGCGGGGCGCCTACAATGAGCAGTTCTTC
TRBV7-2	-	TRBJ1-6	-	CASSHEPQGTNSPLHF	TGTGCCAGCAGCCACGAGCCACAGGGAACTAATTCACCCCTCCACTTT
TRBV10-3	-	TRBJ2-7	TRBD2	CATLRGGAYAEQYF	TGTGCAACACTTCGGGGGGGGGCCTATGCTGAGCAGTACTTC
TRBV5-1	-	TRBJ1-2	TRBD1	CASSHDRVRSDYGYTF	TGCGCCAGCAGCCACGACAGGGTTCGTTCGGACTATGGCTACACCTTC
TRBV19	-	TRBJ2-1	TRBD1	CASSGQGSFNEQFF	TGTGCCAGTAGTGGACAGGGGTCGTTCAATGAGCAGTTCTTC
TRBV5-1	-	TRBJ1-2	-	CASSLNSYYGYTF	TGCGCCAGCAGCTTGAACAGTTACTATGGCTACACCTTC
TRBV14	-	TRBJ2-7	TRBD1	CASSKETGGFYEQYF	TGTGCCAGCAGCAAAGAGACAGGGGGTTTCTACGAGCAGTACTTC
TRBV11-3	-	TRBJ2-5	-	CASSLDRGTGTQYF	TGTGCCAGCAGCTTAGATCGGGGAACGGGGACCCAGTACTTC
TRBV5-1	once	TRBJ2-3	-	CASSRIPDKSSSTDTQYF	TGCGCCAGCAGCCGCATACCTGACAAATCGTCTAGCACAGATACGCAGTATTTT
TRBV15	-	TRBJ1-3	-	CATSRFTGPTLSGNTIYF	TGTGCCACCAGCAGATTTACAGGGCCCACTCTCTCTGGAAACACCATATATTTT
TRBV11-2	-	TRBJ1-1	TRBD1	CASSLVPPGQPNTEAFF	TGTGCCAGCAGCTTAGTTCCCCCGGGACAGCCGAACACTGAAGCTTTCTTT
TRBV19	-	TRBJ1-5	-	CASSMGGAQPQHF	TGTGCCAGTAGTATGGGGGGGGCCCAGCCCCAGCATTTT
TRBV19	-	TRBJ1-3	TRBD1	CASSTGTAGNTIYF	TGTGCCAGTAGTACCGGGACAGCCGGAAACACCATATATTTT
TRBV19	once	TRBJ1-3	TRBD1	CASSTTGIGSNTIYF	TGTGCCAGTAGTACGACAGGGATTGGCTCGAACACCATATATTTT
TRBV5-4	-	TRBJ1-3	-	CASSLEGHGNTIYF	TGTGCCAGCAGCTTGGAGGGACACGGGAACACCATATATTTT
TRBV29-1	-	TRBJ1-1	TRBD1	CSVFDRVNTEAFF	TGCAGCGTTTTCGACAGGGTGAACACTGAAGCTTTCTTT
TRBV9	-	TRBJ2-5	-	CASSVRGVNQETQYF	TGTGCCAGCAGCGTTCGGGGAGTTAACCAAGAGACCCAGTACTTC
TRBV7-2	-	TRBJ2-3	-	CASNAGGWTTDTQYF	TGTGCCAGCAACGCCGGCGGGTGGACCACAGATACGCAGTATTTT
TRBV30	-	TRBJ1-1	-	CAWSVTTYQAFF	TGTGCCTGGAGTGTCACGACTTATCAAGCTTTCTTT
TRBV30	-	TRBJ1-5	TRBD1	CAWSARTGGQPQHF	TGTGCCTGGAGTGCACGGACAGGGGGCCAGCCCCAGCATTTT
TRBV6-5	-	TRBJ1-4	-	CASLRGESHGKLFF	TGTGCCAGCCTCAGGGGAGAATCCCACGGAAAACTGTTTTTT
TRBV7-2	-	TRBJ2-2	-	CASSLFSGELFF	TGTGCCAGCAGCTTATTCTCGGGGGAGCTGTTTTTT
TRBV28	-	TRBJ2-7	-	CASSGLGQSYEQYF	TGTGCCAGCAGTGGCCTAGGACAGAGTTACGAGCAGTACTTC
TRBV7-2	-	TRBJ2-5	-	CASSPVARGAETQYF	TGTGCCAGCAGCCCAGTTGCTAGGGGTGCGGAGACCCAGTACTTC
TRBV28	-	TRBJ1-2	TRBD1	CASSLSDREVQGYTF	TGTGCCAGCAGTTTATCCGACAGGGAGGTACAGGGCTACACCTTC
TRBV7-2	-	TRBJ1-1	TRBD1	CASSLGPYKQGFTEAFF	TGTGCCAGCAGCTTAGGCCCTTATAAACAGGGGTTCACTGAAGCTTTCTTT
TRBV3-1/TRBV3-2	-	TRBJ1-3	-	CASSSPGLFSGNTIYF	TGTGCCAGCAGCTCACCGGGACTCTTCTCTGGAAACACCATATATTTT
TRBV4-2	-	TRBJ2-3	-	CASSRRGQDTQYF	TGTGCCAGCAGCCGAAGGGGTCAAGATACGCAGTATTTT
TRBV19	-	TRBJ1-2	-	CASMVARHNGYTF	TGTGCCAGTATGGTTGCCAGGCACAATGGCTACACCTTC
TRBV7-2	-	TRBJ1-1	TRBD1	CASSPLGTGAEAFF	TGTGCCAGCAGCCCCCTTGGGACAGGGGCTGAAGCTTTCTTT
TRBV28	-	TRBJ2-7	-	CASSFGLDNRGYEQYF	TGTGCCAGCAGTTTTGGTCTGGACAATCGGGGGTACGAGCAGTACTTC
TRBV6-5	-	TRBJ2-3	TRBD2	CASSPSGGRGDTQYF	TGTGCCAGCAGTCCAAGCGGGGGGAGGGGAGATACGCAGTATTTT
TRBV12-3/TRBV12-4	-	TRBJ2-7	TRBD1	CASSRTGGLWYF	TGTGCCAGCAGTAGGACAGGGGGCTTATGGTACTTC
TRBV5-1	-	TRBJ1-2	TRBD1	CASSSQGGYLYGYTF	TGCGCCAGCAGCTCGCAGGGGGGCTATTTATATGGCTACACCTTC
TRBV7-6	once	TRBJ2-6	TRBD2	CASSLDVGGSSGANVLTF	TGTGCCAGCAGCTTAGATGTGGGAGGGAGCTCTGGGGCCAACGTCCTGACTTTC
TRBV6-5	-	TRBJ1-1	-	CASRTEVNTEAFF	TGTGCCAGCAGAACAGAAGTGAACACTGAAGCTTTCTTT
TRBV5-1	-	TRBJ1-5	-	CASSVDNGQPQHF	TGCGCCAGCAGCGTAGATAACGGGCAGCCCCAGCATTTT
TRBV19	-	TRBJ2-1	-	CASSGTPSYNEQFF	TGTGCCAGTTCCGGGACTCCCTCCTACAATGAGCAGTTCTTC
TRBV23-1	-	TRBJ1-6	-	CASSPLCPQALNSPLHF	TGCGCCAGCAGTCCCCTTTGTCCCCAGGCCCTTAATTCACCCCTCCACTTT
TRBV29-1	-	TRBJ2-7	-	CSVVLTGHPYEQYF	TGCAGCGTTGTTTTAACAGGCCATCCGTACGAGCAGTACTTC
TRBV5-5	once	TRBJ2-2	-	CASSPYTGELFF	TGTGCCAGCAGCCCGTACACCGGGGAGCTGTTTTTT
TRBV27	-	TRBJ2-2	TRBD1	CASRVGTANTGELFF	TGTGCCAGCAGAGTAGGGACAGCGAACACCGGGGAGCTGTTTTTT
TRBV3-1/TRBV3-2	-	TRBJ1-1	TRBD1	CASRQGRGTEAFF	TGTGCCAGTCGACAGGGGAGGGGCACTGAAGCTTTCTTT
TRBV3-1/TRBV3-2	-	TRBJ2-3	TRBD2	CASRGSLLAGGQPSTDTQYF	TGTGCCAGCAGAGGGTCTCTACTAGCGGGGGGACAACCTAGCACAGATACGCAGTATTTT
TRBV10-3	-	TRBJ1-1	-	CAISESGGMNTEAFF	TGTGCCATCAGTGAGTCTGGCGGCATGAACACTGAAGCTTTCTTT
TRBV18	-	TRBJ2-3	TRBD2	CASSPASGGITDTQYF	TGTGCCAGCTCACCTGCTAGCGGGGGGATCACAGATACGCAGTATTTT
TRBV11-3	-	TRBJ2-1	-	CASSFGGISYNEQFF	TGTGCCAGCAGCTTTGGCGGGATTTCCTACAATGAGCAGTTCTTC
TRBV6-1	-	TRBJ1-1	TRBD1	CASSDRQGVPSVAFF	TGTGCCAGCAGTGATCGACAGGGGGTCCCGTCGGTGGCTTTCTTT
TRBV9	-	TRBJ2-6	-	CASSPTLAWGAGANVLTF	TGTGCCAGCAGCCCCACCCTAGCGTGGGGAGCTGGGGCCAACGTCCTGACTTTC
TRBV4-1	-	TRBJ2-5	TRBD2	CASSQGPAGGLLTQYF	TGCGCCAGCAGCCAAGGTCCAGCGGGGGGGCTATTGACCCAGTACTTC
TRBV9	-	TRBJ1-2	TRBD1	CASSPRDRAHYGYTF	TGTGCCAGCAGCCCCCGGGACAGGGCCCACTATGGCTACACCTTC
TRBV5-8	-	TRBJ2-5	-	CASSFLTQETQYF	TGTGCCAGCAGCTTCCTAACTCAAGAGACCCAGTACTTC
TRBV28	-	TRBJ1-2	-	CASSPEPTDFYGYTF	TGTGCCAGCAGTCCCGAGCCTACAGATTTCTATGGCTACACCTTC